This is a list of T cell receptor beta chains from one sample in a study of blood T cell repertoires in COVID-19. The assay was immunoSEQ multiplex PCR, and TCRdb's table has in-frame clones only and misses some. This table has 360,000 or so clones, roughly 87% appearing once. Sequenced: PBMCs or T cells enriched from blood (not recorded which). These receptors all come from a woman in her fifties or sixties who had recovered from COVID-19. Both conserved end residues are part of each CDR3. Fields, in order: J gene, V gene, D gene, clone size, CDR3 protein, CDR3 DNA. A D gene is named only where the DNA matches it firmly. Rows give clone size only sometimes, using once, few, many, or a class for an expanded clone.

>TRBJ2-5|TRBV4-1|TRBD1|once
CASSPRQGASETQYF
TGCGCCAGCAGCCCTCGCCAGGGGGCATCAGAGACCCAGTACTTC
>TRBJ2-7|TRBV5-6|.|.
CASSFYLQGTYEQYF
TGTGCCAGCAGCTTTTATCTGCAGGGTACCTACGAGCAGTACTTC
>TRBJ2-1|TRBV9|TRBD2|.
CASSASGTTHNEQFF
TGTGCCAGCAGCGCCTCCGGGACTACACACAATGAGCAGTTCTTC
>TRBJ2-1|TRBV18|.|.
CASSPSLGYNEQFF
TGTGCCAGCTCACCGAGTCTAGGATACAATGAGCAGTTCTTC
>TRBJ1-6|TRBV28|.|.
CASSLRQVTSPLHF
TGTGCCAGCAGTTTACGACAGGTAACTTCACCCCTCCACTTT
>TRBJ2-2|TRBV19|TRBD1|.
CASSIDRGSAGELFF
TGTGCCAGTAGTATAGACAGGGGGTCTGCCGGGGAGCTGTTTTTT
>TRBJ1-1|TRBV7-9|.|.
CASSSNQGNTEAFF
TGTGCCAGCAGCTCCAACCAGGGGAACACTGAAGCTTTCTTT
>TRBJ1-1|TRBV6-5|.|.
CASSYGAVPNTEAFF
TGTGCCAGCAGTTACGGGGCAGTTCCGAACACTGAAGCTTTCTTT
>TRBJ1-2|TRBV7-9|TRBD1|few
CASSLTGTGGAFHGYTF
TGTGCCAGCAGCTTGACCGGGACAGGGGGCGCGTTCCATGGCTACACCTTC
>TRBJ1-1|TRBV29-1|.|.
CSVRVRGYETEAFF
TGCAGCGTTAGAGTTCGGGGGTACGAAACTGAAGCTTTCTTT
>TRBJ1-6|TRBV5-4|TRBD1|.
CASSRPTGENSPLHF
TGTGCCAGCAGCCGACCGACAGGGGAGAATTCACCCCTCCACTTT
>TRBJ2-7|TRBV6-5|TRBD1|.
CASKQTGVWEQYF
TGTGCCAGCAAACAGACAGGGGTCTGGGAGCAGTACTTC
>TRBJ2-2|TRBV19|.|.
CASKERVGELFF
TGTGCCAGTAAAGAACGGGTCGGGGAGCTGTTTTTT
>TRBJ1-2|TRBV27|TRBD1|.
CASSLSGQGAPNYGYTF
TGTGCCAGCAGTTTATCTGGACAGGGGGCACCAAACTATGGCTACACCTTC
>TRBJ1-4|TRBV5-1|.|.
CASKRGGDEKLFF
TGCGCCAGCAAGAGAGGTGGCGATGAAAAACTGTTTTTT
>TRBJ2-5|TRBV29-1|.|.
CSVASQQETQYF
TGCAGCGTTGCCTCACAGCAAGAGACCCAGTACTTC
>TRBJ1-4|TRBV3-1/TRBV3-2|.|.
CASSQEVGRLEKLFF
TGTGCCAGCAGCCAAGAGGTAGGCAGGCTGGAAAAACTGTTTTTT
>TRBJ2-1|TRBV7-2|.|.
CASMERPLYNEQFF
TGTGCCAGCATGGAGCGGCCACTCTACAATGAGCAGTTCTTC
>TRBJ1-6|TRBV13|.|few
CASSLRSVQSTSPLHF
TGTGCCAGCAGCTTACGAAGTGTACAGTCAACTTCACCCCTCCACTTT
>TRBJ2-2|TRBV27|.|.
CASSLGLSTGELFF
TGTGCCAGCAGTTTAGGACTTTCTACCGGGGAGCTGTTTTTT
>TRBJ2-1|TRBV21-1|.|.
CASSKANFRTSGIPISYNEQFF
TGTGCCAGCAGCAAAGCTAATTTCCGGACTAGCGGGATCCCGATCTCCTACAATGAGCAGTTCTTC
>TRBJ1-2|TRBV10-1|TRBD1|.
CASRDWGQGARGYTF
TGCGCCAGCAGGGATTGGGGACAGGGGGCGCGTGGCTACACCTTC
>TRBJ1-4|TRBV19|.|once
CASTRQAGEKLFF
TGTGCCAGTACACGACAGGCTGGTGAAAAACTGTTTTTT
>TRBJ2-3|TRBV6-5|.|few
CASNIIAGDTQYF
TGTGCCAGCAATATAATCGCAGGGGATACGCAGTATTTT
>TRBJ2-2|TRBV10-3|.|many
CAISDPAGTGELFF
TGTGCCATCAGTGATCCTGCAGGGACCGGGGAGCTGTTTTTT
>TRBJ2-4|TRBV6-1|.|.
CASSETGHTVAKNIQYF
TGTGCCAGCAGTGAGACTGGACACACAGTAGCCAAAAACATTCAGTACTTC
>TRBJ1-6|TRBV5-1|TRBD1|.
CASSLEGGQGGSPLHF
TGCGCCAGCAGCTTGGAGGGGGGACAGGGAGGTTCACCCCTCCACTTT